This T cell receptor (beta chain) appears in the sequencing data of a study of blood T cell repertoires in COVID-19. Across the study: Two negative PCRs, clearance, or symptom resolution characterized the recovered Cohort 3 donors. Both acute and convalescent COVID-19 samples were obtained from the United States, Italy and Spain.

Recruitment covered roughly 24 US areas and drew participants whose ages spanned roughly 18 to 90 years. Per the germline V gene, CDR1 is KGHSH and CDR2 is LQKENI. The V end lost 3 bases, the J end lost 3 bases, and 17 bases lay between the germline ends. The CDR3 has 17 residues. Per the original data handling: Estimates of nucleated cell counts were drawn from the amplification of reference gene primers. Profiling relied on immunoSEQ multiplex PCR, and the TCRdb table lists in-frame clones only, not all of them. D and trimming come from the DNA, and the V and J calls and clone size come from that table. The table includes approximately 200,000 clones, 80% to 90% detected once.

The V gene is TRBV18, the J gene TRBJ2-2, with D possibly matching TRBD2 (6 bases). Sample: PBMCs or T cells enriched from blood (not recorded which). This sequence was found in a man aged 30 to 39 in a cohort exposed to, infected with or recovered from COVID-19 (not recorded which). CDR3 in amino acids: CASSPASTLAYTGELFF. The CDR3 nucleotides are TGTGCCAGCTCACCTGCCTCGACTCTAGCGTACACCGGGGAGCTGTTTTTT.